Here is one TCR beta chain with its context. In germline, CDR1 is MNHEY, CDR2 SVGAGI. V lost 3 bases, J lost 1 base, and 1 base stayed unmatched. CDR3 length: 15 residues. Method: immunoSEQ multiplex PCR; TCRdb's copy keeps in-frame clones and lacks some. Seen here are around 130,000 clones, 70% to 90% observed once, and the top ten hold more than 5%. The entry originates in a study of blood T cell repertoires in COVID-19. The origin of this receptor is a human donor in a cohort sampled during active COVID-19. The chain links TRBV6-5 to TRBJ2-2, with TRBD1 matching 8 bases. The sample consisted of peripheral blood. Written as DNA, the CDR3 is TGTGCCAGCAGTTATACAGGGGGGAACACCGGGGAGCTGTTTTTT. Its protein is CASSYTGGNTGELFF.